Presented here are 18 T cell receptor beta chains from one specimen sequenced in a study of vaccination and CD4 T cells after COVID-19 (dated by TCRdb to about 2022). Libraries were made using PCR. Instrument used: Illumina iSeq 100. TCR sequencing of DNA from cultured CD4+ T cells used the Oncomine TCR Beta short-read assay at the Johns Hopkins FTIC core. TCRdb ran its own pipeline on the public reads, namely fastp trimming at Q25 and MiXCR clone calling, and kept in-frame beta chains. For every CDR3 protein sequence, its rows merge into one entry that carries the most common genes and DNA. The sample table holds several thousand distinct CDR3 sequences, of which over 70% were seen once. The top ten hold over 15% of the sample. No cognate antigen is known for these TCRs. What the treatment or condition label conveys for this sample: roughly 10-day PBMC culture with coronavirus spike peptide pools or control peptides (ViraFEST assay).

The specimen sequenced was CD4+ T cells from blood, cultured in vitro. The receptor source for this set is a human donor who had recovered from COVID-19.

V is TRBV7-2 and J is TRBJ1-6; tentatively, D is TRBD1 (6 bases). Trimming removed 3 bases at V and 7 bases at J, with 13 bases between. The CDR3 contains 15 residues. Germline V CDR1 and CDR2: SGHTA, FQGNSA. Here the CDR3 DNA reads TGTGCCAGCAGCTTGGCAGGGGCGAGGAATTCACCCCTCCACTTT. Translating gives CASSLAGARNSPLHF.

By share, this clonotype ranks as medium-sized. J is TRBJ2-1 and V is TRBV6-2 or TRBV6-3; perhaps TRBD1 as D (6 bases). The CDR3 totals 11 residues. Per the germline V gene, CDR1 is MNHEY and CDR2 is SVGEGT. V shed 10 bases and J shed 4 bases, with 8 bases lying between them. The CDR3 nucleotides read TGTGCCACGGACAGTTACAATGAGCAGTTCTTC. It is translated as CATDSYNEQFF.

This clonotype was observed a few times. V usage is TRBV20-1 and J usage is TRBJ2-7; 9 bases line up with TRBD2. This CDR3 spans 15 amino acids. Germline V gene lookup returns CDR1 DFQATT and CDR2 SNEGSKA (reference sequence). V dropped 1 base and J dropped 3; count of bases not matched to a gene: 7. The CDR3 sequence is CSARVGAGGIYEQYF. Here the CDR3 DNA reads TGCAGTGCTAGAGTGGGGGCGGGAGGGATCTACGAGCAGTACTTC.

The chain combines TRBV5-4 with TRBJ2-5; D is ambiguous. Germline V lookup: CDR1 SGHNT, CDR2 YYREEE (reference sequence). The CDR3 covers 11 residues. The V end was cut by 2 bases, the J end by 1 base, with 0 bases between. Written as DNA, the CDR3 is TGTGCCAGCAGCTTCCAAGAGACCCAGTACTTC. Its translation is CASSFQETQYF.

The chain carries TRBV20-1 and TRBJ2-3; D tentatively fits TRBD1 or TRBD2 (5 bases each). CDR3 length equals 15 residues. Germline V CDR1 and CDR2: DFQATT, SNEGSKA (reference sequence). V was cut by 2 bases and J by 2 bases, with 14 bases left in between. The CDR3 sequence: CSARRSRGATDTQYF. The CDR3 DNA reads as TGCAGTGCTAGAAGGTCTCGAGGGGCCACAGATACGCAGTATTTT.

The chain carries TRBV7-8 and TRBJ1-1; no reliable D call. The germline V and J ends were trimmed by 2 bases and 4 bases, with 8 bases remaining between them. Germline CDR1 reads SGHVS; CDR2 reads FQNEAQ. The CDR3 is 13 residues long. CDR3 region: CASSLWRSTEAFF. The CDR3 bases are TGTGCCAGCAGCTTATGGAGGAGCACTGAAGCTTTCTTT.

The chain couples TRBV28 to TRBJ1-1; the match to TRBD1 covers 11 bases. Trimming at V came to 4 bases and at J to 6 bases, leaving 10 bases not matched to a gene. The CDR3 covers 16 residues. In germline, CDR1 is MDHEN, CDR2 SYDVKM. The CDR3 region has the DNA TGTGCCAGCAGTTCGCCCCTTAAGGACAGGGGGCCTGAAGCTTTCTTT. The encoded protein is CASSSPLKDRGPEAFF.

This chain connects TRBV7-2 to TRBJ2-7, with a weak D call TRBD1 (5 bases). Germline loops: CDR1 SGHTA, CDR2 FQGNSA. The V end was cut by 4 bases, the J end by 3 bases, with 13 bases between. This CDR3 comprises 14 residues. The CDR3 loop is CASSSSTVIYEQYF. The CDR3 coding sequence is TGTGCCAGCAGCTCTTCGACAGTTATCTACGAGCAGTACTTC.

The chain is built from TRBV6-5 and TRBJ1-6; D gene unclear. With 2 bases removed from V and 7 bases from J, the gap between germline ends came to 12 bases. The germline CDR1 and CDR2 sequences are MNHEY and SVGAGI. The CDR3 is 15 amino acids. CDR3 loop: CASSYSRVGNSPLHF. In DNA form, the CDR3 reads TGTGCCAGCAGTTACAGTAGGGTGGGGAATTCACCCCTCCACTTT.

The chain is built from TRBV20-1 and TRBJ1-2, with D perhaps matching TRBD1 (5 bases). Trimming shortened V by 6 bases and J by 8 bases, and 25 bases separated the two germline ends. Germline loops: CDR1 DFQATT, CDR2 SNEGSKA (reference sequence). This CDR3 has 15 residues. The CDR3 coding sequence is TGCAGTGCCCCCTCGACCATGGGGACGGGAAGGGGCTACACCTTC. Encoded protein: CSAPSTMGTGRGYTF.

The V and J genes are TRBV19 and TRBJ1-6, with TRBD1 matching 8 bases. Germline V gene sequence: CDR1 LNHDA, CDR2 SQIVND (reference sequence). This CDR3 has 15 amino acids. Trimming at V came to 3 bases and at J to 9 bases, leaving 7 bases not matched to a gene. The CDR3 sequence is CASSMGTGRGSPLHF. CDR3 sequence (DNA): TGTGCCAGTAGTATGGGGACAGGACGCGGTTCACCCCTCCACTTT.

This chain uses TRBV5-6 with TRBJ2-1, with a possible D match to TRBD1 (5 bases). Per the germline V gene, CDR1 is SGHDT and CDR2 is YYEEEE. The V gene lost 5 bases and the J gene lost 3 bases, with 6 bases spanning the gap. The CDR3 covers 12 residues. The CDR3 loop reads CASSRGYNEQFF. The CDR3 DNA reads TGTGCCAGCAGTAGGGGCTACAATGAGCAGTTCTTC.

The CDR3 region is CASSYSRMGRRTSGQGRTDTQYF. The CDR3 bases are TGTGCCAGCAGTTATTCTAGGATGGGCCGACGGACTAGCGGCCAGGGGAGGACAGATACGCAGTATTTT. V and J are TRBV2 and TRBJ2-3; 10 positions agree with TRBD2. The CDR3 sequence is 23 residues long. J was trimmed by 3 bases and V by 5 bases; bases with no gene match: 29. Germline V gene sequence: CDR1 SNHLY, CDR2 FYNNEI.

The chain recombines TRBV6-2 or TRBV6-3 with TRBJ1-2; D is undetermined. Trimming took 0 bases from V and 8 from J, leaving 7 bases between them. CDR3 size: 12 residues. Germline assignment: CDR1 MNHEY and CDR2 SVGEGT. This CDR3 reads CASSYSIRGYTF. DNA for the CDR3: TGTGCCAGCAGTTACTCGATTCGGGGCTACACCTTC.

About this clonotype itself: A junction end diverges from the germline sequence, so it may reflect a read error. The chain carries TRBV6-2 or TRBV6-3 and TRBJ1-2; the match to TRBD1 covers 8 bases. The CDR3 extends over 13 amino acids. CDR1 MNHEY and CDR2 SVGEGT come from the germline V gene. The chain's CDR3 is CASNYLTGEGYTF. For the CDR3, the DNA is TGTGCCAGCAATTACCTGACAGGGGAGGGCTACACCTTC.

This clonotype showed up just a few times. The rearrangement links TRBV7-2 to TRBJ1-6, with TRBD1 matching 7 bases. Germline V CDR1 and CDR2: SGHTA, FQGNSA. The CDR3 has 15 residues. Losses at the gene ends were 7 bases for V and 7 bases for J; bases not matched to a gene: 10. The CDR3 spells CASTTTGSRNSPLHF. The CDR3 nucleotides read TGTGCCAGCACCACGACAGGGAGTCGCAATTCACCCCTCCACTTT.

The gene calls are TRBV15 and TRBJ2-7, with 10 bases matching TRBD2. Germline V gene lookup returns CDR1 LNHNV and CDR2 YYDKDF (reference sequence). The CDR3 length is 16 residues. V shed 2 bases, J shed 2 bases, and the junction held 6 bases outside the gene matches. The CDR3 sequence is CATSRLGTSGTYEQYF. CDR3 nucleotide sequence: TGTGCCACCAGCAGATTGGGAACTAGCGGGACCTACGAGCAGTACTTC.

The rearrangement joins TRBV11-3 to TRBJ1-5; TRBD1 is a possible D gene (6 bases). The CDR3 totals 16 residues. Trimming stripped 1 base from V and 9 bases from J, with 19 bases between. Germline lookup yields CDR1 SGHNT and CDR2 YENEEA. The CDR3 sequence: CASSLVPRGRDPPQHF. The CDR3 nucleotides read TGTGCCAGCAGCTTAGTTCCCAGGGGACGTGATCCGCCCCAGCATTTT.